These 18 T cell receptor beta chains share one sample of origin, sequenced in a study of identical twins. TCRdb itself ran the 5' RACE reads through MiXCR, one entry per CDR3 protein. The sample comprises fewer than 900,000 distinct CDR3 sequences, around 20% of which are singletons, and about 4.5% rests with the top ten. These same data were also listed under a study on T cells expressing NK-cell markers.

The source material was PBMCs. These receptors were obtained from a woman aged 18-30 years in good health.

V is TRBV12-5 and J is TRBJ1-5; D not resolved. In germline, CDR1 is LGHNT, CDR2 FRNRAP. CDR3 length: 13 amino acids. The germline V and J ends were trimmed by 7 bases and 2 bases, with 9 bases remaining between them. In DNA form, the CDR3 reads TGTGCTAGTGAAGGCTCTGGCAATCAGCCCCAGCATTTT. This encodes CASEGSGNQPQHF.

This clonotype was observed many times. V is TRBV20-1 and J is TRBJ2-5; D is ambiguous. V lost 7 bases to trimming and J lost 2 bases, with 5 bases between them. The CDR3 is 10 amino acids. Per germline, CDR1 DFQATT and CDR2 SNEGSKA (reference sequence). The CDR3 nucleotides are TGCAGTGGCAGTCAAGAGACCCAGTACTTC. Translating gives CSGSQETQYF.

Only a few counts were recorded for this clonotype. This chain joins TRBV6-5 and TRBJ2-5, with D unclear. This CDR3 spans 13 amino acids. Trimming cost V 5 bases and J 5 bases, with 12 bases left between them. Germline assignment: CDR1 MNHEY and CDR2 SVGAGI. For the CDR3, the DNA is TGTGCCAGCAGTACTCAATCCGGGGAGACCCAGTACTTC. Its protein product is CASSTQSGETQYF.

The chain is built from TRBV2 and TRBJ1-1; no firm D call. Between the trimmed V and J ends, which lost 5 bases and 12 bases, there was a span of 16 bases. CDR3 length: 12 residues. Germline lookup yields CDR1 SNHLY and CDR2 FYNNEI. The CDR3 DNA reads as TGTGCCAGCAGTCCGGATGAAGGGTGGACTTTCTTT. Translating gives CASSPDEGWTFF.

This clonotype was found a few times. The chain links TRBV14 to TRBJ1-4, with 9 bases lining up with TRBD1. V shed 4 bases and J 6 bases; nucleotides not matched to a gene: 3. Looked up from germline, CDR1 is SGHDN and CDR2 is FVKESK. The CDR3 contains 14 residues. The CDR3 DNA sequence: TGTGCCAGCAGCCCCGGGACAGGGTATGAAAAACTGTTTTTT. This encodes CASSPGTGYEKLFF.

This clonotype was seen only a few times. V is TRBV7-2 and J is TRBJ1-4; the D is unclear. The CDR3 runs to 14 residues. Between the trimmed V and J ends, which lost 5 bases and 7 bases, there was a span of 14 bases. Germline CDR1 SGHTA, CDR2 FQGNSA. The CDR3 reads CASSPTRVGEKLFF. CDR3 DNA: TGTGCCAGCAGCCCGACCCGGGTGGGTGAAAAACTGTTTTTT.

This clonotype showed up just a few times. V and J are TRBV11-3 and TRBJ2-1, with TRBD2 identical over 9 bases. The CDR3 length is 13 residues. V lost 5 bases to trimming and J lost 9 bases; unmatched junction nucleotides: 5. The germline V gene has CDR1 SGHNT and CDR2 YENEEA. DNA for the CDR3: TGTGCCAGCAGCCGCGGGAGGGAGGGTGAGCAGTTCTTC. Protein product: CASSRGREGEQFF.

This clonotype was seen only a few times. This chain connects TRBV20-1 to TRBJ2-1; 9 bases match TRBD1. Germline values: CDR1 DFQATT, CDR2 SNEGSKA (reference sequence). CDR3 length: 15 amino acids. Unmatched junction bases numbered 10, after V lost 2 bases and J lost 8 bases. The DNA for the CDR3 is TGCAGTGCTAGAATTATACAGGGGGCGAAGGATGAGCAGTTCTTC. As protein: CSARIIQGAKDEQFF.

This sequence joins TRBV12-3 or TRBV12-4 and TRBJ2-2; 7 nucleotides match TRBD1. V dropped 6 bases and J dropped 6; count of bases not matched to a gene: 7. This CDR3 region has 14 residues. The DNA of the CDR3 is TGTGCCAGCAGGACAGGGTGGGGTCCCGGGGAGCTGTTTTTT. Amino acid sequence: CASRTGWGPGELFF.

This clonotype has just a few counts. The chain employs TRBV29-1 and TRBJ1-1; 8 nucleotides agree with TRBD1. Trimming took 5 bases from V and 6 from J; bases not matched to a gene: 8. Germline values: CDR1 SQVTM, CDR2 ANQGSEA. There are 13 residues in the CDR3. The CDR3 loop is CSVSPDRAAEAFF. The CDR3 DNA reads as TGCAGCGTTTCCCCGGACAGGGCTGCTGAAGCTTTCTTT.

The chain combines TRBV12-3 or TRBV12-4 with TRBJ1-4; D call uncertain. CDR3 length: 16 amino acids. The V gene lost 2 bases and the J gene lost 4 bases, with 14 bases spanning the gap. CDR3 protein: CASSLPLAGLNEKLFF. In DNA, the CDR3 is TGTGCCAGCAGTTTACCATTAGCCGGCCTTAATGAAAAACTGTTTTTT.

The V and J genes are TRBV7-6 and TRBJ2-1; D may correspond to TRBD1 or TRBD2 (5 bases each). Trimming stripped 2 bases from V and 7 bases from J, with 15 bases between. The CDR3 is 15 amino acids. Germline assignment: CDR1 SGHVS and CDR2 FNYEAQ. The CDR3 DNA follows: TGTGCCAGCAGCTTATTCGGGGTGCAGGGAAATGAGCAGTTCTTC. As protein: CASSLFGVQGNEQFF.

The rearrangement uses TRBV20-1 and TRBJ2-3, with 11 bases that match TRBD2. With V trimmed by 3 bases and J by 0 bases, 14 bases remained unmatched. The CDR3 is 19 amino acids. The germline gives CDR1 DFQATT, CDR2 SNEGSKA (reference sequence). In DNA, the CDR3 is TGCAGTGCTAGGCCGGGGCTAGCGGGGGGTCACACTAGCACAGATACGCAGTATTTT. Amino acids: CSARPGLAGGHTSTDTQYF.

The V call is TRBV20-1, the J call TRBJ2-3, with TRBD1 as a possible D gene (5 bases). This CDR3 spans 12 amino acids. V lost 6 bases and J 1 base, leaving 8 bases between the germline ends. Germline V CDR1 and CDR2: DFQATT, SNEGSKA (reference sequence). The chain's CDR3 is CSAGPRTDTQYF. As DNA, the CDR3 is TGCAGTGCGGGGCCCCGCACAGATACGCAGTATTTT.

The table lists this clonotype with a count of one. The chain employs TRBV11-2 and TRBJ2-7; 9 nucleotides align to TRBD2. Germline CDR1 and CDR2: SGHAT and FQNNGV. The CDR3 runs 16 residues. Germline trimming cut 3 bases from V and 1 base from J; bases unmatched to any gene: 7. The CDR3: CASSLSVAGGSYEQYF. CDR3 nucleotides: TGTGCCAGCAGCTTGTCAGTGGCGGGAGGGTCCTACGAGCAGTACTTC.

This chain joins TRBV29-1 and TRBJ2-5, with D uncertain. The germline V gene has CDR1 SQVTM and CDR2 ANQGSEA. V was trimmed by 1 base and J by 6 bases, leaving 12 bases between them. The CDR3 is 13 residues long. The chain's CDR3 is CSVEGVGPQTQYF. The CDR3 DNA reads TGCAGCGTTGAAGGGGTGGGCCCGCAGACCCAGTACTTC.

This clonotype has a handful of counts. The V and J genes are TRBV12-3 or TRBV12-4 and TRBJ1-1; a weak D match, TRBD1 (6 bases). V was cut by 6 bases and J by 0 bases, with 11 bases left in between. The CDR3 contains 14 residues. The DNA for the CDR3 is TGTGCCAGCAGACGAACAGGGCTGAACACTGAAGCTTTCTTT. Translating gives CASRRTGLNTEAFF.

This clonotype showed up just a few times. The rearrangement uses TRBV12-3 or TRBV12-4 and TRBJ1-1; no firm D call. The V and J ends lost 6 bases and 4 bases respectively, with 9 bases between them. The CDR3 consists of 12 residues. The CDR3 spells CASRWTVTEAFF. The CDR3 region has the DNA TGTGCCAGCAGATGGACGGTCACTGAAGCTTTCTTT.